Each of the 17 T cell receptor beta chains below was sequenced from the same sample in a study of cytomegalovirus exposure and HLA in healthy donors (dated by TCRdb to the late 2010s). The library was prepared using the immunoSEQ multiplex PCR assay. For the multiplex PCR, a mixture combining 60 forward primers for TCR Vbeta segments and 13 reverse primers for TCR Jbeta segments was used. The immuneACCESS repertoire file appears here via TCRdb, limited to in-frame rearrangements. These files lack a portion of the clones; in checked studies, under half of the deficit traces to unresolved V genes, and the cause of the others is not known. The table held for this sample gives tens of thousands of clones. Jointly, the top ten make up approximately 1.4% of the sample. The specimen was PBMCs. These receptors all come from a woman between 55 and 75 years old in good health and CMV-seronegative.

V and J are TRBV19 and TRBJ1-5; D is undetermined. The ends were cut back, 5 bases at V and 0 bases at J, with 5 bases in the middle. CDR1 is LNHDA and CDR2 is SQIVND in the germline V gene (reference sequence). CDR3 length: 13 amino acids. The CDR3 DNA sequence: TGTGCCAGTAGTGAGAATAGCAATCAGCCCCAGCATTTT. Its protein is CASSENSNQPQHF.

The V gene is TRBV4-3, the J gene TRBJ1-2; a possible D gene is TRBD1 (5 bases). Trimming pared 0 bases from V and 4 bases from J, leaving 15 bases between. CDR3 size: 16 residues. Germline V gene lookup returns CDR1 LGHNA and CDR2 YSLEER. CDR3 DNA sequence: TGCGCCAGCAGCCAAGAACGGGGGTCGGCGGCCTATGGCTACACCTTC. This translates into CASSQERGSAAYGYTF.

This chain joins TRBV11-3 and TRBJ1-1; no firm D call. The CDR3 sequence is 13 residues long. Germline V CDR1 and CDR2: SGHNT, YENEEA. V dropped 4 bases and J dropped 1 base, with 7 bases sitting between them. Written as DNA, the CDR3 is TGTGCCAGCAGCTCTCACACGAACACTGAAGCTTTCTTT. Its translation: CASSSHTNTEAFF.

The chain has TRBV5-5 and TRBJ2-5; weak D call: TRBD2 (7 bases). V gave up 4 bases and J gave up 5 bases, with 21 bases separating them. The CDR3 runs 16 residues. Germline loops: CDR1 SGHKS, CDR2 YYEKEE (reference sequence). The CDR3 here is CASSRQGGGAWETQYF. In DNA, the CDR3 is TGTGCCAGCAGCCGTCAGGGCGGGGGCGCGTGGGAGACCCAGTACTTC.

The V call is TRBV7-9, the J call TRBJ2-7, with 9 bases aligning to TRBD2. V trimming: 6 bases; J trimming: 6 bases; junction bases outside the gene matches: 3. The CDR3 extends over 12 amino acids. Germline V lookup: CDR1 SEHNR, CDR2 FQNEAQ (reference sequence). The CDR3 sequence: CASSSSGTEQYF. CDR3 bases: TGTGCCAGCAGTTCTAGCGGGACCGAGCAGTACTTC. The full variable domain, rest sourced from reference TRBV7-9 and TRBJ2-7, is DTGVSQNPRHKITKRGQNVTFRCDPISEHNRLYWYRQTLGQGPEFLTYFQNEAQLEKSRLLSDRFSAERPKGSFSTLEIQRTEQGDSAMYLCASSSSGTEQYFGPGTRLTVT.

The chain carries TRBV21-1 and TRBJ2-7; the table gives TRBD2 as D, unverified against the DNA. TRBV21-1 is tagged as a pseudogene. The CDR3 has 14 amino acids. CDR3 loop: CASTTGRGSDEQYF. CDR3 bases: TGTGCCAGCACTACAGGGAGGGGTTCGGACGAGCAGTACTTC.

The rearrangement uses TRBV5-1 and TRBJ2-7; TRBD2 agrees at 8 bases. The germline CDR1 and CDR2 sequences are SGHRS and YFSETQ. The junction had 4 bases not matched to a gene; V was cut back by 6 bases and J by 2 bases. This CDR3 spans 13 amino acids. CDR3 bases: TGCGCCAGCAACGGGGGGGGAGCCTACGAGCAGTACTTC. As protein: CASNGGGAYEQYF.

Regarding this clone: At one end the junction does not follow the germline gene, possibly because of a read error. This sequence joins TRBV5-1 and TRBJ2-1; 11 positions agree with TRBD2. The germline CDR1 and CDR2 sequences are SGHRS and YFSETQ. The CDR3 has 14 residues. The CDR3 bases are TGCGCCAGCAGCTTGGTACCGACTAGCGGGGAGCGGTTCTTC. Protein: CASSLVPTSGERFF.

The chain links TRBV28 to TRBJ2-1; D uncertain. The CDR3 covers 14 residues. V was trimmed by 3 bases and J by 3 bases, leaving 9 bases between them. The germline CDR1 and CDR2 sequences are MDHEN and SYDVKM. The chain's CDR3 is CASSLGSYYNEQFF. CDR3 DNA: TGTGCCAGCAGTTTGGGCAGTTACTACAATGAGCAGTTCTTC. The variable domain in full, completed from reference TRBV28 and TRBJ2-1, reads DVKVTQSSRYLVKRTGEKVFLECVQDMDHENMFWYRQDPGLGLRLIYFSYDVKMKEKGDIPEGYSVSREKKERFSLILESASTNQTSMYLCASSLGSYYNEQFFGPGTRLTVL.

This chain connects TRBV10-1 to TRBJ2-1; 10 bases line up with TRBD2. V shed 3 bases and J 4 bases; nucleotides not matched to a gene: 6. The germline gives CDR1 WNHNN, CDR2 SYGVQD (reference sequence). This CDR3 comprises 16 residues. The CDR3 spells CASSESGTSEYNEQFF. The DNA for the CDR3 is TGCGCCAGCAGTGAATCCGGGACTAGCGAGTACAATGAGCAGTTCTTC.

The V and J genes are TRBV4-3 and TRBJ2-1; 7 bases map to TRBD2. From germline, CDR1 is LGHNA and CDR2 YSLEER. CDR3 length: 17 amino acids. V dropped 0 bases and J dropped 2; count of bases not matched to a gene: 7. The CDR3 sequence is CASSQDGPSGTYNEQFF. Here the CDR3 DNA reads TGCGCCAGCAGCCAAGATGGTCCTAGCGGAACCTACAATGAGCAGTTCTTC.

The V and J genes are TRBV7-3 and TRBJ2-3; possible D gene TRBD2, 6 bases. This CDR3 region has 16 residues. Between the trimmed V and J ends, which lost 8 bases and 5 bases, there was a span of 23 bases. The germline CDR1 and CDR2 sequences are SGHTA and FQGTGA. In nucleotides, the CDR3 is TGTGCCAGCCCCTTAAGCGGCCCGTTGCGGGAAGATACGCAGTATTTT. Its translation: CASPLSGPLREDTQYF. The variable domain in full, completed from reference TRBV7-3 and TRBJ2-3, reads GAGVSQTPSNKVTEKGKYVELRCDPISGHTALYWYRQSLGQGPEFLIYFQGTGAADDSGLPNDRFFAVRPEGSVSTLKIQRTERGDSAVYLCASPLSGPLREDTQYFGPGTRLTVL.

The rearrangement joins TRBV5-4 to TRBJ2-2, with TRBD2 identical over 8 bases. Germline trimming cut 4 bases from V and 0 bases from J; bases unmatched to any gene: 5. The germline V gene has CDR1 SGHNT and CDR2 YYREEE (reference sequence). The CDR3 sequence is 16 residues long. DNA of the CDR3: TGTGCCAGCAGCCTCGGGAGGGTAGCGAACACCGGGGAGCTGTTTTTT. Translation gives CASSLGRVANTGELFF.

The chain has TRBV28 and TRBJ2-7; 8 bases fit TRBD1. Looked up from germline, CDR1 is MDHEN and CDR2 is SYDVKM. Trimming cost V 4 bases and J 5 bases; bases outside gene matches: 13. The CDR3 has 16 residues. The CDR3 nucleotides read TGTGCCAGCAGTTCCCCCTCCGGACAGGGCCGGGACGAGCAGTACTTC. Protein product: CASSSPSGQGRDEQYF.

The chain carries TRBV18 and TRBJ2-5; tentative D call: TRBD2 (5 bases). V was shortened by 3 bases and J by 5 bases, with 10 bases between the two germline ends. CDR3 length equals 13 residues. Germline V CDR1 and CDR2: KGHSH, LQKENI. The CDR3, as DNA: TGTGCCAGCTCACCTGGGGAGTCTGAGACCCAGTACTTC. It specifies CASSPGESETQYF.

This sequence joins TRBV27 and TRBJ2-1; 13 bases fit TRBD2. CDR1 and CDR2 from the germline V gene are MNHEY and SMNVEV (reference sequence). The CDR3 sequence is 16 residues long. J lost 8 bases, V lost 5 bases, and 9 bases had no gene match. The CDR3 nucleotides read TGTGCCAGCAGTCCTTGGACTAGCGGGAGAGGTTATGAGCAGTTCTTC. Translating gives CASSPWTSGRGYEQFF.

This chain connects TRBV28 to TRBJ1-2, with 10 bases lining up with TRBD1. This CDR3 comprises 17 residues. Germline lookup yields CDR1 MDHEN and CDR2 SYDVKM. Losses at the gene ends were 1 base for V and 8 bases for J; bases not matched to a gene: 13. CDR3 protein: CASSLLPVGGQGRGYTF. The CDR3 coding sequence is TGTGCCAGCAGTTTATTACCAGTGGGGGGACAGGGGAGAGGCTACACCTTC.